A selection of T cell receptor beta chains follows, all from one sample in a study of response to subunit inactivated influenza vaccine. Each CDR3 protein gets one entry after TCRdb re-called the RT-PCR reads with MiXCR. The sample contains 530,000 or so distinct CDR3 sequences, about 14% of which appear only once. This specimen was PBMCs from blood, taken approximately 12 days after vaccination. These receptors were collected from a man in his forties or fifties who received an inactivated influenza vaccine. Each CDR3 is given with its conserved first and last residue. The order of the fields is D gene, J gene, V gene, clone size, CDR3 DNA, CDR3 protein. A D gene is named only where the DNA matches it firmly. Clone size, where shown, is once, few, many, or a class for clones that have expanded.

TRBD1,TRBJ1-1,TRBV12-3/TRBV12-4,many,TGTGCCAGCAGCCCGACACAGGGGCGGAACACTGAAGCTTTCTTT,CASSPTQGRNTEAFF
NA,TRBJ2-1,TRBV29-1,few,TGCAGCGTAAAAGACGGACTCCACAATGAGCAGTTCTTC,CSVKDGLHNEQFF
NA,TRBJ1-3,TRBV7-2,few,TGTGCCAGCAGTGGGACGGTCTCTGGAAACACCATATATTTT,CASSGTVSGNTIYF
TRBD2,TRBJ2-2,TRBV20-1,NA,TGCAGTGCTAGAGATAATGGGGATCTAACTAGCGGGAGGGCCGGCGGGGAGCTGTTTTTT,CSARDNGDLTSGRAGGELFF
TRBD2,TRBJ2-1,TRBV5-5,NA,TGTGCCAGCAGCGAACGGGAGGGCGCAAACTACAATGAGCAGTTCTTC,CASSEREGANYNEQFF
TRBD2,TRBJ2-2,TRBV4-2,NA,TGTGCCAGCAGCCAAGTTTACCCCCCTGGTAGCGGGGGGGACACCGGGGAGCTGTTTTTT,CASSQVYPPGSGGDTGELFF
NA,TRBJ2-3,TRBV7-2,NA,TGTGCCAGCAGCTCAACCCGGGGTTTGGGCACAGATACGCAGTATTTT,CASSSTRGLGTDTQYF
TRBD1,TRBJ2-2,TRBV7-9,NA,TGTGCCAGCAGTCAACCGGGACAGGGGATTTCCGGGGAGCTGTTTTTT,CASSQPGQGISGELFF
TRBD2,TRBJ2-3,TRBV7-2,few,TGTGCCAGCAGCCACGGGACTAGCGGGGGGGCCGGCACGCAGTATTTT,CASSHGTSGGAGTQYF
NA,TRBJ1-1,TRBV5-6,NA,TGTGCCAGCAGCCCCTTTTTCGACATTACGAACACTGAAGCTTTCTTT,CASSPFFDITNTEAFF
NA,TRBJ2-5,TRBV7-9,NA,TGTGCCTGCAGCCCCCATGGGGCGGAGACCCAGTACTTC,CACSPHGAETQYF
NA,TRBJ2-1,TRBV18,few,TGTGCCAGCTCACGTGGCCACAATGAGCAGTTCTTC,CASSRGHNEQFF
TRBD2,TRBJ2-1,TRBV28,NA,TGTGCCACCCGCCGGGAGGAGGGCCTGGGTAATGAGCAGTTCTTC,CATRREEGLGNEQFF
NA,TRBJ2-7,TRBV21-1,NA,TGTGCCAGCAGCAAAATAAATGGGACTAGCGGCATTCCTTTCTACGAGCAGTACTTC,CASSKINGTSGIPFYEQYF
TRBD1,TRBJ1-2,TRBV7-6,NA,TGTGCCAGCAGCTCCGGACAGGGGGCAGAGTATGGCTACACCTTC,CASSSGQGAEYGYTF
NA,TRBJ1-2,TRBV7-9,many,TGTGCCAGCAGCTTTGTCAGGGGAAACTATGGCTACACCTTC,CASSFVRGNYGYTF
NA,TRBJ2-2,TRBV7-6,few,TGTGCCAGCAGCCCATACCCTGACCGGGACCTTAACACCGGGGAGCTGTTTTTT,CASSPYPDRDLNTGELFF
TRBD1,TRBJ2-1,TRBV24-1,NA,TGTGCCACCAGCGATCCACAGGGGGCCACCTACAATGAGCAGTTCTTC,CATSDPQGATYNEQFF
NA,TRBJ1-1,TRBV4-3,few,TGCGCCAGCAGCCAGGATATGAGGGGCACTGAAGCTTTCTTT,CASSQDMRGTEAFF
NA,TRBJ2-1,TRBV14,NA,TGTGCCAGCAGCCGGTGGGTGAGCTCCTACAATGAGCAGTTCTTC,CASSRWVSSYNEQFF
NA,TRBJ2-3,TRBV9,few,TGTGCCAGCAGCGTAGCTGGGGCGCCCACAGATACGCAGTATTTT,CASSVAGAPTDTQYF
NA,TRBJ2-3,TRBV2,NA,TGTGCCAGCAGTGAGGCCCTCCCGACAGATACGCAGTATTTT,CASSEALPTDTQYF
NA,TRBJ1-5,TRBV3-1,few,TGTGCCAGCAGCCAAGATTTGAGGGATACCCAGCATTTT,CASSQDLRDTQHF
NA,TRBJ1-1,TRBV4-1,few,TGCGCCAGCAGCCAAGAAGGGCGACCTCGGCGGACTGAAGCTTTCTTT,CASSQEGRPRRTEAFF
NA,TRBJ1-5,TRBV20-1,NA,TGCAGTGCCGGGAGAGGGCAGGGCAATCAGCCCCAGCATTTT,CSAGRGQGNQPQHF
NA,TRBJ2-6,TRBV20-1,few,TGCAGTGCTAGAGACATCAATGGGGCCAACGTCCTGACTTTC,CSARDINGANVLTF
NA,TRBJ2-7,TRBV20-1,few,TGCAGTGCTTGGACGGCTACCTCCTACGAGCAGTACTTC,CSAWTATSYEQYF
NA,TRBJ1-4,TRBV20-1,once,TGCAGTGCAGCCCGGGGGTCAACTAATGAAAAACTGTTTTTT,CSAARGSTNEKLFF
TRBD1,TRBJ1-5,TRBV6-2/TRBV6-3,few,TGTGCCAGCAAACAGGGGCGGGGGCAGCCCCAGCATTTT,CASKQGRGQPQHF
NA,TRBJ1-1,TRBV7-2,NA,TGTGCCAGCCCAGTGACTGGAGGGCGAACTGAAGCTTTCTTT,CASPVTGGRTEAFF
NA,TRBJ1-4,TRBV7-9,NA,TGTGCCAGCAGCTTAGAGGTTGGGAATGAAAAACTGTTTTTT,CASSLEVGNEKLFF
NA,TRBJ2-1,TRBV15,few,TGTGCCACCAGCACAGGGGTATTGTCCTACAATGAGCAGTTCTTC,CATSTGVLSYNEQFF
TRBD2,TRBJ2-1,TRBV24-1,NA,TGTGCCACCAGTCAACTCGTAGCGGGTCTTGGGGAGCAGTTCTTC,CATSQLVAGLGEQFF
TRBD2,TRBJ2-3,TRBV20-1,NA,TGCAGTGCTAGTCGACTAGCGGGACTCCCTAGCACAGATACGCAGTATTTT,CSASRLAGLPSTDTQYF
NA,TRBJ1-6,TRBV20-1,few,TGCAGTGCTAGAGCTATCCAGAATTATAATTCACCCCTCCACTTT,CSARAIQNYNSPLHF
NA,TRBJ2-3,TRBV6-5,few,TGTGCCAGCAGTTACCCAGGTGCGCAGTATTTT,CASSYPGAQYF
NA,TRBJ2-7,TRBV7-8,few,TGTGCCAGCAGCGAGAGGATACAGGGCGCCGAGCAGTACTTC,CASSERIQGAEQYF
NA,TRBJ2-7,TRBV15,NA,TGTGCCACCAGCGGGAATTCGGGGGACTACGAGCAGTACTTC,CATSGNSGDYEQYF
TRBD1,TRBJ1-4,TRBV5-1,NA,TGCGCCAGCAGCCTATCGACAGGGCGCAGTGAAAAACTGTTTTTT,CASSLSTGRSEKLFF
NA,TRBJ1-2,TRBV7-9,few,TGTGCCAGCAGCTTGCTTACGAGCTATGGCTACACCTTC,CASSLLTSYGYTF
TRBD1,TRBJ2-1,TRBV19,few,TGTGCCAGTAGTAAAGGGGGACAGGTGAGCTCCTACAATGAGCAGTTCTTC,CASSKGGQVSSYNEQFF
TRBD2,TRBJ2-7,TRBV5-1,many,TGTGCCAGCAGTTTAGCGCCTAGCGGGAGCTCCTACGAGCAGTACTTC,CASSLAPSGSSYEQYF
NA,TRBJ1-2,TRBV20-1,many,TGCAGTGCTCCCAGGGACACCGGTAACTATGGCTACACCTTC,CSAPRDTGNYGYTF
NA,TRBJ1-2,TRBV6-6,few,TGTGCCAGCACTCTCGCTAAAAACTATGGCTACACCTTC,CASTLAKNYGYTF
NA,TRBJ2-1,TRBV6-5,NA,TGTGCCAGCAGCTCGGGAGCCTATGAGCAGTTCTTC,CASSSGAYEQFF
NA,TRBJ2-3,TRBV7-2,few,TGTGCCAGCAGCCCACGCGATTCAGATACGCAGTATTTT,CASSPRDSDTQYF
NA,TRBJ2-1,TRBV20-1,NA,TGCAGTGCTAGAGATCTCGTGGGAGGTTGGGATGAGCAGTTCTTC,CSARDLVGGWDEQFF
TRBD2,TRBJ2-1,TRBV12-3/TRBV12-4,many,TGTGCCAGCAGTTGGGCTAGCGGGGGACTCAATGAGCAGTTCTTC,CASSWASGGLNEQFF
NA,TRBJ2-7,TRBV7-2,few,TGTGCCAGCAGCTATACAGGGGGACTAGGAGGCGAGCAGTACTTC,CASSYTGGLGGEQYF
TRBD1,TRBJ1-5,TRBV30,NA,TGTGCCTTTTCGGACAGGGCAAGCAATCAGCCCCAGCATTTT,CAFSDRASNQPQHF
NA,TRBJ2-7,TRBV5-1,NA,TGCGCCAGCAGCCTGACAGGAGGATCCGGCTCCTACGAGCAGTACTTC,CASSLTGGSGSYEQYF
NA,TRBJ2-5,TRBV12-3/TRBV12-4,few,TGTGCCAGCAGTTTCCAGGCTAGGCAAGAGACCCAGTACTTC,CASSFQARQETQYF
NA,TRBJ1-4,TRBV19,few,TGTGCCAGTAGTTTCTCAGCTACTAATGAAAAACTGTTTTTT,CASSFSATNEKLFF
NA,TRBJ2-7,TRBV15,few,TGTGCCACCAGCAGAGATGCCCGGGGAACCTACGAGCAGTACTTC,CATSRDARGTYEQYF
TRBD1,TRBJ2-7,TRBV20-1,NA,TGCAGTGCCCGAGGGGGCGGACAGACCTACGAGCAGTACTTC,CSARGGGQTYEQYF